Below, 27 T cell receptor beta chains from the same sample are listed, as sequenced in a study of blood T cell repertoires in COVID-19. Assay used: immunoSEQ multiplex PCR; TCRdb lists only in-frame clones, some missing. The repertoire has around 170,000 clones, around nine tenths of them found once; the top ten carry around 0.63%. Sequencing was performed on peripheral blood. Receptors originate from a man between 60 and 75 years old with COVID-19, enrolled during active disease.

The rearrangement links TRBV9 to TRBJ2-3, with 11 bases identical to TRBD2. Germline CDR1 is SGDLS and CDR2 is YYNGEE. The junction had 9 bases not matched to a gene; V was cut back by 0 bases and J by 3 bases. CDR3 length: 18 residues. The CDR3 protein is CASSVASDSGGATDTQYF. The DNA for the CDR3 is TGTGCCAGCAGCGTAGCATCGGATAGCGGGGGGGCAACAGATACGCAGTATTTT.

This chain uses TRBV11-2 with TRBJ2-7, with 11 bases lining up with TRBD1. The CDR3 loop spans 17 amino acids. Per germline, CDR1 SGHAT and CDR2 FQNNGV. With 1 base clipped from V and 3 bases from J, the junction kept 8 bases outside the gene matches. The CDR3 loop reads CASSLAAGTGGFYEQYF. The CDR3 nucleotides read TGTGCCAGCAGCTTAGCGGCTGGGACAGGGGGGTTCTACGAGCAGTACTTC.

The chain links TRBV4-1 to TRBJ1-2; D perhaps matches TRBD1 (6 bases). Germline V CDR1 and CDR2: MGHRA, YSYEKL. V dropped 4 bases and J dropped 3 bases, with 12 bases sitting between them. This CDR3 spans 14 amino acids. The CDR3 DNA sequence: TGCGCCAGCAGCCCGCTGGCAGGGGACTATGGCTACACCTTC. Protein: CASSPLAGDYGYTF.

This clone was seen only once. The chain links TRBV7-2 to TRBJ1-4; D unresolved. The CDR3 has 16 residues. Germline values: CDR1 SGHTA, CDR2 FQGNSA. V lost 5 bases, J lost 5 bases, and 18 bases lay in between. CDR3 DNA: TGTGCCAGCAGCCTCAACTGGGCCCCGCCAAATGAAAAACTGTTTTTT. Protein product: CASSLNWAPPNEKLFF.

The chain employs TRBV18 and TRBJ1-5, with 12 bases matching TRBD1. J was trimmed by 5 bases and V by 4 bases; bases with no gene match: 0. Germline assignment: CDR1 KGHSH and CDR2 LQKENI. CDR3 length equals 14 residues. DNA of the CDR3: TGTGCCAGCTCACGGGACAGGGGGCATCAGCCCCAGCATTTT. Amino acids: CASSRDRGHQPQHF.

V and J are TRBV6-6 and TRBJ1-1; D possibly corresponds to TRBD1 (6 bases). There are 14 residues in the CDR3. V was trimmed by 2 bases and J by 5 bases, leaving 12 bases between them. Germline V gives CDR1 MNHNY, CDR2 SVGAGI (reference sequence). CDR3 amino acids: CASSYDRRRTEAFF. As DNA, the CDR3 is TGTGCCAGCAGTTACGACAGGCGGAGGACTGAAGCTTTCTTT.

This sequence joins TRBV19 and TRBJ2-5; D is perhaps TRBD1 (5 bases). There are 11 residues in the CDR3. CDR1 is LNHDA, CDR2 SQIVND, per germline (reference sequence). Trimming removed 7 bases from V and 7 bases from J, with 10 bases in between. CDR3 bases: TGTGCCAGTAAAATCCAGGGGACCCAGTACTTC. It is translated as CASKIQGTQYF.

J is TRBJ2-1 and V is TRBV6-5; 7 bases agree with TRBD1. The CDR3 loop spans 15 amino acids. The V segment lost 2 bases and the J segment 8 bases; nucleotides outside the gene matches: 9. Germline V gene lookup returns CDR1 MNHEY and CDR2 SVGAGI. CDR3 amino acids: CASSYGDRVVDEQFF. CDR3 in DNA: TGTGCCAGCAGTTACGGAGACAGGGTCGTCGATGAGCAGTTCTTC.

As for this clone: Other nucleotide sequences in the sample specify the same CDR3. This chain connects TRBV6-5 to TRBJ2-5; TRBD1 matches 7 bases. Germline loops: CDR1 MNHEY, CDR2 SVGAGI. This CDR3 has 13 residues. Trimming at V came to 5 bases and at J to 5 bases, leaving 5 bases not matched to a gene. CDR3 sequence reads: CASSRDRDETQYF. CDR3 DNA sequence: TGTGCCAGCAGTAGAGACAGGGATGAGACCCAGTACTTC.

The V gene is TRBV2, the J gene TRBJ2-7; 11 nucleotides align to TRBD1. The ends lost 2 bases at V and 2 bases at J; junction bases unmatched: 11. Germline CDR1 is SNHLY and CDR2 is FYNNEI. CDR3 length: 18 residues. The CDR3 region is CASSEIWWGQGGTYEQYF. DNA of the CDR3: TGTGCCAGCAGTGAAATTTGGTGGGGACAGGGGGGGACCTACGAGCAGTACTTC.

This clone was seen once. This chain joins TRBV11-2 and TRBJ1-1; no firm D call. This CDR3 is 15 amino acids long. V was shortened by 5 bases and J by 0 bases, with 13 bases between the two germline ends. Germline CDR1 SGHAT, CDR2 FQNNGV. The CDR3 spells CASSARGVMNTEAFF. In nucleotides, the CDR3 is TGTGCCAGCAGCGCCCGCGGAGTTATGAACACTGAAGCTTTCTTT.

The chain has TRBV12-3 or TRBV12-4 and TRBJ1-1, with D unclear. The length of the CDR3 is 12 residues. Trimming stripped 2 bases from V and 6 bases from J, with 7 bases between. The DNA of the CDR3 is TGTGCCAGCAGTTTAATCAGATCTGAAGCTTTCTTT. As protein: CASSLIRSEAFF.

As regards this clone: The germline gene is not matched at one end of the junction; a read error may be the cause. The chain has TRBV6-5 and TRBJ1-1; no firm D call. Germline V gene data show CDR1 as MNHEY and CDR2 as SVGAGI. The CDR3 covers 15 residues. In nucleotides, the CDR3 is TGTGCCAGCAGTGACTCCGGGAGAAGTGACACTGAAGCTTTCTTT. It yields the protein CASSDSGRSDTEAFF.

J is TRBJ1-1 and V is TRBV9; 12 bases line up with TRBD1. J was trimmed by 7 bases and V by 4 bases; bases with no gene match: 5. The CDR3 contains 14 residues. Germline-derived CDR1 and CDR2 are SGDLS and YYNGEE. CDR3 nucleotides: TGTGCCAGCAGCCTGGGACAGGGGGCGGTTGAAGCTTTCTTT. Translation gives CASSLGQGAVEAFF.

Here the CDR3 reads CASSQLGQGPNQPQHF. The CDR3 region has the DNA TGTGCCAGCTCACAATTAGGACAGGGGCCGAATCAGCCCCAGCATTTT. The chain is built from TRBV18 and TRBJ1-5, with 9 bases aligning to TRBD1. V dropped 4 bases and J dropped 4; count of bases not matched to a gene: 8. Germline CDR1 reads KGHSH; CDR2 reads LQKENI. The CDR3 has 16 residues.

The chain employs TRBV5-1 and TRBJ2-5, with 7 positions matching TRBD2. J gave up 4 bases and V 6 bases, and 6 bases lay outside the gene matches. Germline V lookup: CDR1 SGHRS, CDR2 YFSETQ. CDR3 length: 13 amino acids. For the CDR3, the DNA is TGCGCCAGCATGCGGCCGGGGGGAGAGACCCAGTACTTC. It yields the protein CASMRPGGETQYF.

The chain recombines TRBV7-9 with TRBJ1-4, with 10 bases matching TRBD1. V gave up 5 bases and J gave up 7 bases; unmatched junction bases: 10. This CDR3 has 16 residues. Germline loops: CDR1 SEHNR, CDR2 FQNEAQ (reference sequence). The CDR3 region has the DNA TGTGCCAGCAGCGCTCAGGGACAGGGGATGGCTGAAAAACTGTTTTTT. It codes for CASSAQGQGMAEKLFF. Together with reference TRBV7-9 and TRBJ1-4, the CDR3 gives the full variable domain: DTGVSQNPRHKITKRGQNVTFRCDPISEHNRLYWYRQTLGQGPEFLTYFQNEAQLEKSRLLSDRFSAERPKGSFSTLEIQRTEQGDSAMYLCASSAQGQGMAEKLFFGSGTQLSVL.

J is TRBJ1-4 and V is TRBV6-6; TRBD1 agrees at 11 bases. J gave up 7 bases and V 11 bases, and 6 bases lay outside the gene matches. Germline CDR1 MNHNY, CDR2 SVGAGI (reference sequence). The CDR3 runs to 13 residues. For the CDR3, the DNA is TGTGCCGGACAGGGGGCGCTCGGTGAAAAACTGTTTTTT. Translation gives CAGQGALGEKLFF.

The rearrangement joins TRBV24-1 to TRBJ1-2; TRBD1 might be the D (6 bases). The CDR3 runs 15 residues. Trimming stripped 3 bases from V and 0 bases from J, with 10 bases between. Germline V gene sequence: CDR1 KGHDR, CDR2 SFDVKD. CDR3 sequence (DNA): TGTGCCACCAGTGATGATACAGGGTCTAACTATGGCTACACCTTC. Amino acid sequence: CATSDDTGSNYGYTF.

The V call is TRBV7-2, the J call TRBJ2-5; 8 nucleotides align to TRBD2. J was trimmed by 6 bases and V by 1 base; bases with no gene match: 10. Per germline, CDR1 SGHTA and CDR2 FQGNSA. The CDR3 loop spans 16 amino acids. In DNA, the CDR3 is TGTGCCAGCAGCTTAGAGCCGCGGGGGGCCGGGAAGACCCAGTACTTC. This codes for CASSLEPRGAGKTQYF. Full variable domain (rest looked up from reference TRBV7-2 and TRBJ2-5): GAGVSQSPSNKVTEKGKDVELRCDPISGHTALYWYRQSLGQGLEFLIYFQGNSAPDKSGLPSDRFSAERTGGSVSTLTIQRTQQEDSAVYLCASSLEPRGAGKTQYFGPGTRLLVL.

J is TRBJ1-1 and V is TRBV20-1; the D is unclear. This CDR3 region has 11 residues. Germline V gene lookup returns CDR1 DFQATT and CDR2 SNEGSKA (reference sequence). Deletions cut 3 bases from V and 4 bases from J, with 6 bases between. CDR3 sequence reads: CSAREGTEAFF. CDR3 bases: TGCAGTGCTAGGGAGGGCACTGAAGCTTTCTTT.

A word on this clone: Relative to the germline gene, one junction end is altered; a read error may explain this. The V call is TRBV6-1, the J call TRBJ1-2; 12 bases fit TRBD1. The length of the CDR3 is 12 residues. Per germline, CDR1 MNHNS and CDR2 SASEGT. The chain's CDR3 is CASSEPGTGGIF. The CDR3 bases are TGTGCCAGCAGTGAACCCGGGACAGGGGGCATCTTC.

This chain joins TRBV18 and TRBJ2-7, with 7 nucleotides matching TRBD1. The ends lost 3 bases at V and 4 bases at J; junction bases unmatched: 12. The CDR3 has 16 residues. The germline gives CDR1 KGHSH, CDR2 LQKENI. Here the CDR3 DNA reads TGTGCCAGCTCACCGGACAGGCCGTCGCGCCCTTACGAGCAGTACTTC. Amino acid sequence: CASSPDRPSRPYEQYF.

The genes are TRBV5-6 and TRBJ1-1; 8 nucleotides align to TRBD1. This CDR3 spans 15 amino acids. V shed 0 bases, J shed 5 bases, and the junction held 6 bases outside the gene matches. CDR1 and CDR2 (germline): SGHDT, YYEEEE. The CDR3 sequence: CASSLGPGGGTEAFF. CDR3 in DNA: TGTGCCAGCAGCTTGGGTCCAGGGGGCGGGACTGAAGCTTTCTTT. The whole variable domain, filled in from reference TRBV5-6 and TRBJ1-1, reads DAGVTQSPTHLIKTRGQQVTLRCSPKSGHDTVSWYQQALGQGPQFIFQYYEEEERQRGNFPDRFSGHQFPNYSSELNVNALLLGDSALYLCASSLGPGGGTEAFFGQGTRLTVV.

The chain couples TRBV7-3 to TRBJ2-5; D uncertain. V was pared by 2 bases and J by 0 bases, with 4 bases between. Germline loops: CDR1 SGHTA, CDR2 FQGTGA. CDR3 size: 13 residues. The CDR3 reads CASSLGHQETQYF. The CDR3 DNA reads TGTGCCAGCAGCTTAGGCCACCAAGAGACCCAGTACTTC. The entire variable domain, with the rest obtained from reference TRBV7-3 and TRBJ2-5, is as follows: GAGVSQTPSNKVTEKGKYVELRCDPISGHTALYWYRQSLGQGPEFLIYFQGTGAADDSGLPNDRFFAVRPEGSVSTLKIQRTERGDSAVYLCASSLGHQETQYFGPGTRLLVL.

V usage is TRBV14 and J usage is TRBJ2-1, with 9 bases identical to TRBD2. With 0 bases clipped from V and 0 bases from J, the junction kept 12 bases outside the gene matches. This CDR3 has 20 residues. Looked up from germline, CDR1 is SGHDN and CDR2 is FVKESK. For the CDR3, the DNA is TGTGCCAGCAGCCAAGAACGGATAGCGGGGGACCTTTTCTCCTACAATGAGCAGTTCTTC. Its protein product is CASSQERIAGDLFSYNEQFF.

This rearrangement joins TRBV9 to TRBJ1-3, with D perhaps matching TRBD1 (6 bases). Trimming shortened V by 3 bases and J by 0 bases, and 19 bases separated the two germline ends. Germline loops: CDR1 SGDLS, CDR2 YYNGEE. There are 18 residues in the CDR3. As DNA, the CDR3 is TGTGCCAGCAGCGCCTCTCTCAGGGGTGGGAGCTCTGGAAACACCATATATTTT. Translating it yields CASSASLRGGSSGNTIYF. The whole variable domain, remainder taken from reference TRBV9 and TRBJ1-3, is DSGVTQTPKHLITATGQRVTLRCSPRSGDLSVYWYQQSLDQGLQFLIQYYNGEERAKGNILERFSAQQFPDLHSELNLSSLELGDSALYFCASSASLRGGSSGNTIYFGEGSWLTVV.